The rows below give T cell receptor beta chains drawn from one sample of a study of blood T cell repertoires in COVID-19. Clones were read by immunoSEQ multiplex PCR, and TCRdb kept only the in-frame ones, dropping some. The sample carries tens of thousands of clones, under 90% recorded once. Sequencing used peripheral blood. The receptors derive from a man aged 70 or older with active COVID-19. Each CDR3 is given with its conserved first and last residue. D genes are given only for firm matches. The size field is filled for only some rows; it gives once, few, many or a size class.

J gene,V gene,D gene,clone size,CDR3 DNA,CDR3 protein
TRBJ2-1,TRBV15,-,-,TGTGCCACCAGCAAGGACACTTACAATGAGCAGTTCTTC,CATSKDTYNEQFF
TRBJ2-7,TRBV6-5,TRBD2,once,TGTGCCAGCAGCTACGGGACTAGCGGCTACGAGCAGTACTTC,CASSYGTSGYEQYF
TRBJ2-7,TRBV18,TRBD2,-,TGTGCCAGCTCACCACGGGAGGGGTCGACCTACGAGCAGTACTTC,CASSPREGSTYEQYF
TRBJ2-7,TRBV28,-,-,TGTGCCAGCAGTTTCTCCCGGGGTTCTCGATACGAGCAGTACTTC,CASSFSRGSRYEQYF
TRBJ2-5,TRBV10-3,-,-,TGTGCCATCAGTGACACAGGGATTCGAGAGACCCAGTACTTC,CAISDTGIRETQYF
TRBJ1-4,TRBV30,-,-,TGTGCCTGGAGCCAATTAACCGTTGCGTCTAATGAAAAACTGTTTTTT,CAWSQLTVASNEKLFF
TRBJ1-2,TRBV11-1,-,-,TGTGCCAGCAGCTTCGCCCAGGGGCAGGATGGCTACACCTTC,CASSFAQGQDGYTF
TRBJ2-7,TRBV5-1,TRBD2,-,TGCGCCCGCGGGGACGGGGGGGCAATTACGGACTTC,CARGDGGAITDF
TRBJ2-3,TRBV9,TRBD2,-,TGTGCCAGCAGCTCCAGTTTAAGGGCTAGCGGGGGCACAGATACGCAGTATTTT,CASSSSLRASGGTDTQYF
TRBJ1-2,TRBV24-1,-,-,TGTGCCACCAGTGATTGGGGCAGTGAGGATGGCTACACCTTC,CATSDWGSEDGYTF
TRBJ2-7,TRBV2,TRBD2,-,TGTGCCAGCAGTGAAGGGCAGGGAGGGGCCTACGAGCAGTACTTC,CASSEGQGGAYEQYF
TRBJ2-5,TRBV2,TRBD1,-,TGTGCCAGCAGTGGACAGGGGGTGAAAGAGACCCAGTACTTC,CASSGQGVKETQYF
TRBJ1-5,TRBV19,-,-,TGTGCCAGTTCCGGGACTTCTATCCCCCAGCATTTT,CASSGTSIPQHF
TRBJ2-1,TRBV11-2,-,few,TGTGCCAGCAGCCCCGAGGGACTGCGATCCTACAATGAGCAGTTCTTC,CASSPEGLRSYNEQFF
TRBJ1-1,TRBV7-8,-,-,TGTGCCAGCAGCTTTAAAGGCAGGGCGGTGGACACTGAAGCTTTCTTT,CASSFKGRAVDTEAFF
TRBJ1-1,TRBV5-4,TRBD1,-,TGTGCCAGCAGCCTACGACAGGGTACCGGAGCTTTCTTT,CASSLRQGTGAFF
TRBJ2-3,TRBV5-6,TRBD2,-,TGTGCCAGCAGCCCGGCGGGGGGCGTGACAGATACGCAGTATTTT,CASSPAGGVTDTQYF
TRBJ2-2,TRBV7-9,TRBD2,once,TGTGCCAGCAGTTCTAGCGGGGGGGCCATCACCGGGGAGCTGTTTTTT,CASSSSGGAITGELFF
TRBJ2-5,TRBV24-1,-,-,TGTGCCACCAGTGATTCGTTCGAGGGCAAGCGAGAGACCCAGTACTTC,CATSDSFEGKRETQYF
TRBJ2-1,TRBV7-9,TRBD2,-,TGTGCCAGCAGCTTAGCTAGCGGGGGAAGCTCCTACAATGAGCAGTTCTTC,CASSLASGGSSYNEQFF
TRBJ1-2,TRBV30,TRBD1,-,TGTGCCTGGAGTGTGGGACAGGGGGCTGGAGGCTACACCTTC,CAWSVGQGAGGYTF
TRBJ1-5,TRBV28,TRBD1,-,TGTGCCAGCAGTTTAGAGACAGGGGACCCGAGGCCCCAGCATTTT,CASSLETGDPRPQHF
TRBJ2-3,TRBV5-1,TRBD1,-,TGCGCCAGCAGCTTCCCTCTTTCTGGACAGGAGAGCACAGATACGCAGTATTTT,CASSFPLSGQESTDTQYF
TRBJ1-2,TRBV9,TRBD1,-,TGTGCCAGCAGCGGCGGACAGGGGGGACTCTACACCTTC,CASSGGQGGLYTF
TRBJ2-5,TRBV5-1,-,-,TGCGCCAGCAGCCCGGGACTTCAAGGGACCCAGTACTTC,CASSPGLQGTQYF
TRBJ2-6,TRBV11-2,-,-,TGTGCCAGCAGCTGGGGGGACTCTGGGGCCAACGTCCTGACTTTC,CASSWGDSGANVLTF
TRBJ1-1,TRBV29-1,-,-,TGCAGCGTTAGGCTTGACGCGGGGACTGAAGCTTTCTTT,CSVRLDAGTEAFF
TRBJ1-1,TRBV6-6,-,-,TGTGCCAGCAGTCTCCCAGGGTCCGGAGGGATGAACACTGAAGCTTTCTTT,CASSLPGSGGMNTEAFF
TRBJ1-1,TRBV6-5,TRBD1,few,TGTGCCAGCAGTTCCCCCCTTGGACAGGAGGGATGGCGAGCTTTCTTT,CASSSPLGQEGWRAFF
TRBJ2-3,TRBV28,TRBD2,-,TGTGCCAGCATAGCGGGGGGGCCGGTAGATACGCAGTATTTT,CASIAGGPVDTQYF
TRBJ1-1,TRBV19,TRBD1,-,TGTGCCAGTAGTATGGTGGACAGGGTTACTGAAGCTTTCTTT,CASSMVDRVTEAFF
TRBJ2-7,TRBV18,TRBD2,once,TGTGCCAGCTCACGTCTAGCGGGGGAGTACGAGCAGTACTTC,CASSRLAGEYEQYF
TRBJ2-3,TRBV6-5,-,-,TGTGCCAGCAGTTACGCTTCGCGGGGAAGCACAGATACGCAGTATTTT,CASSYASRGSTDTQYF
TRBJ1-2,TRBV7-9,TRBD1,-,TGTGCCAGCAGCGGGGGACAGGGGTATGGCTACACCTTC,CASSGGQGYGYTF
TRBJ2-5,TRBV5-1,TRBD2,-,TGCGCCAGCAGCCCCTTAGCGGGGCTCCAAGAGACCCAGTACTTC,CASSPLAGLQETQYF
TRBJ1-6,TRBV7-9,-,-,TGTGCCAGCAGCTTTACCGGCCCGGGGGATTCACCCCTCCACTTT,CASSFTGPGDSPLHF
TRBJ1-3,TRBV2,-,-,TGTGCCAGCAGGGAGACAGCTTTCTCTGGAAACACCATATATTTT,CASRETAFSGNTIYF
TRBJ1-2,TRBV3-1/TRBV3-2,-,once,TGTGCCAGCAGCCAAGATCCCCCCTCCACAGCTAACTATGGCTACACCTTC,CASSQDPPSTANYGYTF
TRBJ2-7,TRBV18,TRBD1,-,TGTGCCAGCTCAGGACAGGGAATTGCCTACGAGCAGTACTTC,CASSGQGIAYEQYF
TRBJ2-2,TRBV19,-,-,TGTGCCAGTAGTATAGAGGCAGGTTTACCCACCGGGGAGCTGTTTTTT,CASSIEAGLPTGELFF